These T cell receptor beta chains were read from a single sample in a study of cytomegalovirus exposure and HLA in healthy donors. Sequenced by immunoSEQ multiplex PCR; TCRdb stores in-frame clones only, minus some. The table has about 200,000 clones, around 85% seen once. Sequences were obtained from PBMCs. These receptors came from a man aged 45 to 65 in good health and CMV-seronegative. Each CDR3 is given with its conserved first and last residue. D genes are given only for firm matches. Only some rows state a clone size, as once, few, many or a class for expanded clones.

clone_size,j_call,v_call,d_call,cdr3_aa,cdr3_nt
.,TRBJ1-4,TRBV28,TRBD1,CASSNRGGEKLFF,TGTGCCAGCAGTAACAGGGGCGGCGAAAAACTGTTTTTT
.,TRBJ2-1,TRBV6-5,TRBD2,CASTPNGGVNEQFF,TGTGCCAGCACCCCAAACGGGGGGGTTAATGAGCAGTTCTTC
.,TRBJ1-2,TRBV6-5,.,CASTRQGEGGGYTF,TGTGCCAGCACTAGGCAAGGGGAGGGCGGTGGCTACACCTTC
.,TRBJ2-3,TRBV5-4,TRBD1,CASTRQGTSGTDTQYF,TGTGCCAGCACCCGACAGGGGACCTCTGGCACAGATACGCAGTATTTT
.,TRBJ2-3,TRBV18,.,CASSPPHSFSDTQYF,TGTGCCAGCTCACCACCTCACAGCTTTTCAGATACGCAGTATTTT
.,TRBJ1-2,TRBV27,TRBD1,CAGSLSWTGGNYGYTF,TGTGCCGGCAGTTTATCCTGGACAGGGGGTAACTATGGCTACACCTTC
.,TRBJ1-5,TRBV10-3,.,CAISDSSNQPQHF,TGTGCCATCAGTGACAGTAGCAATCAGCCCCAGCATTTT
once,TRBJ2-5,TRBV7-9,.,CASGLTRETQYF,TGTGCCAGCGGACTTACACGAGAGACCCAGTACTTC
.,TRBJ2-1,TRBV7-2,TRBD2,CASSPLIAGGIYNEQFF,TGTGCCAGCAGCCCTTTAATAGCGGGAGGTATATACAATGAGCAGTTCTTC
few,TRBJ2-7,TRBV7-9,.,CASSPPLSYEQYF,TGTGCCAGCAGCCCCCCCCTCTCCTACGAGCAGTACTTC
.,TRBJ1-1,TRBV19,.,CASSISAGTEAFF,TGTGCCAGTAGTATATCGGCGGGCACTGAAGCTTTCTTT
.,TRBJ2-1,TRBV27,TRBD2,CASRISGTSVLGEQFF,TGTGCCAGCAGGATCTCCGGGACTAGCGTGTTGGGTGAGCAGTTCTTC
.,TRBJ2-2,TRBV5-1,TRBD1,CASSPGQGAGFLTGELFF,TGCGCCAGCAGCCCGGGACAGGGGGCCGGGTTTTTAACCGGGGAGCTGTTTTTT
.,TRBJ2-3,TRBV9,TRBD2,CASSLRVAGDLDTQYF,TGTGCCAGCAGCCTTCGGGTAGCGGGAGATTTAGATACGCAGTATTTT
.,TRBJ2-7,TRBV29-1,TRBD2,CSVAGTSAAYEQYF,TGCAGCGTCGCCGGGACTAGCGCCGCCTACGAGCAGTACTTC
.,TRBJ2-7,TRBV30,TRBD1,CAWSEGQGFHEQYF,TGTGCCTGGAGTGAGGGACAGGGGTTCCACGAGCAGTACTTC
.,TRBJ1-2,TRBV5-1,.,CASSLGGTVYGYTF,TGCGCCAGCAGCTTGGGGGGCACCGTCTATGGCTACACCTTC
.,TRBJ2-3,TRBV7-3,TRBD1,CASSYATGGGGDTQYF,TGTGCCAGCAGCTACGCCACAGGGGGCGGAGGAGATACGCAGTATTTT
.,TRBJ2-3,TRBV5-4,.,CASSPAGVFPDTQYF,TGTGCCAGCAGCCCCGCAGGGGTGTTCCCAGATACGCAGTATTTT
.,TRBJ2-7,TRBV12-5,TRBD2,CASGSSGHISYEQYF,TGTGCTAGTGGTTCTAGCGGGCACATCTCCTACGAGCAGTACTTC
.,TRBJ2-1,TRBV6-5,.,CASSEFNEQFF,TGTGCCAGCAGTGAGTTCAATGAGCAGTTCTTC
.,TRBJ2-7,TRBV18,.,CASSLGQDYEQYF,TGTGCCAGCTCACTCGGACAAGACTACGAGCAGTACTTC
.,TRBJ2-7,TRBV9,TRBD2,CASSPVVSGTGDEQYF,TGTGCCAGCAGCCCAGTAGTTAGCGGGACGGGGGACGAGCAGTACTTC
.,TRBJ2-5,TRBV5-1,.,CASSLTVVQETQYF,TGCGCCAGCAGCTTGACTGTAGTTCAAGAGACCCAGTACTTC
once,TRBJ2-1,TRBV28,TRBD2,CAIGLADYNEQFF,TGTGCCATCGGACTAGCGGACTACAATGAGCAGTTCTTC
.,TRBJ2-3,TRBV9,TRBD2,CASSVATSGVASTDTQYF,TGTGCCAGCAGCGTAGCAACTAGCGGGGTGGCTAGCACAGATACGCAGTATTTT
few,TRBJ1-5,TRBV19,TRBD1,CASTSDRASNQPQHF,TGTGCCAGTACCTCGGACAGGGCGAGCAATCAGCCCCAGCATTTT
.,TRBJ1-3,TRBV2,TRBD1,CASSFGQAGNTIYF,TGTGCCAGCAGCTTCGGACAGGCTGGAAACACCATATATTTT
few,TRBJ2-5,TRBV9,.,CASSVSVAPQETQYF,TGTGCCAGCAGCGTGAGCGTAGCGCCGCAAGAGACCCAGTACTTC
.,TRBJ2-7,TRBV7-8,.,CASSFTEYEQYF,TGTGCCAGCAGTTTTACAGAGTACGAGCAGTACTTC
.,TRBJ2-1,TRBV28,.,CASSIHLGRVEQFF,TGTGCCAGCAGTATACACTTGGGGCGTGTTGAGCAGTTCTTC
once,TRBJ2-7,TRBV28,.,CASSFNVFPDEQYF,TGTGCCAGCAGTTTCAACGTCTTCCCAGACGAGCAGTACTTC
.,TRBJ2-1,TRBV18,.,CASSPPDGVSYNEQFF,TGTGCCAGCTCACCACCCGACGGGGTGTCCTACAATGAGCAGTTCTTC
.,TRBJ2-3,TRBV4-1,TRBD1,CASSHLLRDRGTDTQYF,TGCGCCAGCAGCCACCTTCTCCGGGACAGGGGAACAGATACGCAGTATTTT
once,TRBJ2-7,TRBV27,.,CASSLGQIGEQYF,TGTGCCAGCAGTTTGGGCCAGATTGGGGAGCAGTACTTC
once,TRBJ2-7,TRBV27,.,CASSRREDHEQYF,TGTGCCAGCTCTCGCAGGGAGGACCACGAGCAGTACTTC
.,TRBJ2-1,TRBV5-4,.,CASSRGLGSYNEQFF,TGTGCCAGCAGCAGGGGACTGGGGTCCTACAATGAGCAGTTCTTC
few,TRBJ1-6,TRBV2,TRBD1,CASSSTGNSPLHF,TGTGCCAGCAGTTCGACAGGGAATTCACCCCTCCACTTT
.,TRBJ1-5,TRBV5-6,.,CASSKVGVLGNQPQHF,TGTGCCAGCAGCAAGGTAGGGGTTTTGGGCAATCAGCCCCAGCATTTT
.,TRBJ2-4,TRBV6-5,.,CASRTELAKNIQYF,TGTGCCAGCCGTACAGAGCTAGCCAAAAACATTCAGTACTTC
.,TRBJ1-1,TRBV28,.,CASSTSGFMNTEAFF,TGTGCCAGCAGTACCTCGGGATTCATGAACACTGAAGCTTTCTTT
.,TRBJ2-3,TRBV5-1,TRBD2,CASERERERTDTQYF,TGCGCCAGCGAGCGGGAGAGAGAGAGAACAGATACGCAGTATTTT
.,TRBJ2-1,TRBV29-1,.,CSVVSSSSYNEQFF,TGCAGCGTCGTGTCCTCGAGCTCCTACAATGAGCAGTTCTTC
.,TRBJ2-7,TRBV4-1,TRBD2,CASSQSSPPGTSERVEQYF,TGCGCCAGCAGCCAAAGTTCTCCACCCGGGACTAGCGAGCGGGTCGAGCAGTACTTC
.,TRBJ2-3,TRBV9,.,CASSVTGTDTQYF,TGTGCCAGCAGCGTAACGGGAACAGATACGCAGTATTTT
.,TRBJ2-7,TRBV30,.,CAWSVRGRSSYEQYF,TGTGCCTGGAGTGTACGAGGCCGAAGCTCCTACGAGCAGTACTTC
.,TRBJ2-7,TRBV27,.,CASSSFPYEQYF,TGTGCCAGCAGTTCCTTTCCCTACGAGCAGTACTTC
.,TRBJ1-1,TRBV7-9,TRBD1,CASRPGQGVDTEAFF,TGTGCCAGCAGACCCGGACAGGGCGTAGACACTGAAGCTTTCTTT
.,TRBJ1-1,TRBV7-2,.,CASINTGNTEAFF,TGTGCCAGCATCAATACAGGGAACACTGAAGCTTTCTTT
.,TRBJ2-3,TRBV7-9,TRBD1,CASSLGSGGNTDTQYF,TGTGCCAGCAGCTTAGGGTCAGGGGGTAATACAGATACGCAGTATTTT
.,TRBJ1-4,TRBV18,TRBD1,CASSPTGGVLPGEKLFF,TGTGCCAGCTCACCGACAGGGGGAGTCCTTCCCGGTGAAAAACTGTTTTTT
.,TRBJ2-7,TRBV6-1,TRBD2,CASSEQLAGVEQYF,TGTGCCAGCAGTGAACAACTAGCGGGAGTCGAGCAGTACTTC
few,TRBJ2-1,TRBV20-1,.,CSGWSREQFF,TGCAGTGGTTGGTCGAGGGAGCAGTTCTTC
.,TRBJ2-7,TRBV19,.,CASSIATGRREQYF,TGTGCCAGTAGTATCGCAACCGGGAGACGCGAGCAGTACTTC
.,TRBJ2-5,TRBV5-1,.,CASSARDSRGETQYF,TGCGCCAGCAGCGCCCGGGACTCCCGTGGAGAGACCCAGTACTTC
once,TRBJ2-3,TRBV7-2,.,CASSLVPRGADTQYF,TGTGCCAGCAGCTTAGTACCCAGGGGGGCAGATACGCAGTATTTT
.,TRBJ2-3,TRBV7-3,TRBD2,CASSLIAGGTDTQYF,TGTGCCAGCAGCTTAATAGCGGGAGGCACAGATACGCAGTATTTT